The 10 T cell receptor beta chains listed next were all sequenced from one sample in a study of blood T cell repertoires in COVID-19. Only in-frame clones appear in the TCRdb table, and some are missing; sequencing was by immunoSEQ multiplex PCR. This table holds about 140,000 clones, over 80% found once. The sample consisted of peripheral blood. The receptor set was obtained from a human donor in a cohort sampled during active COVID-19.

The rearrangement links TRBV6-4 to TRBJ2-2, with 9 bases lining up with TRBD2. Per germline, CDR1 MRHNA and CDR2 SNTAGT. The CDR3 length is 16 residues. V trimming: 0 bases; J trimming: 6 bases; junction bases outside the gene matches: 5. Here the CDR3 reads CASSDSRAGGSGELFF. CDR3 DNA sequence: TGTGCCAGCAGTGACTCGAGAGCGGGAGGCTCCGGGGAGCTGTTTTTT.

This clone occurred a few times. CDR3 nucleotide sequence: TGTGCCAGCAGTTTCCAGGGGCCCCAGCATTTT. It yields the protein CASSFQGPQHF. V and J are TRBV12-3 or TRBV12-4 and TRBJ1-5; TRBD1 might be the D (5 bases). Trimming took off 3 bases at V and 9 bases at J, with 6 bases between the two ends. The length of the CDR3 is 11 residues.

This chain connects TRBV30 to TRBJ2-2; 8 bases line up with TRBD1. The CDR3 is 14 residues long. Germline values: CDR1 GTSNPN, CDR2 SVGIG (reference sequence). The junction had 6 bases not matched to a gene; V was cut back by 4 bases and J by 5 bases. CDR3 residues: CAWIRTGSTGELFF. Here the CDR3 DNA reads TGTGCCTGGATTCGGACAGGGTCAACCGGGGAGCTGTTTTTT.

CDR3 sequence reads: CAWSVLSGANVLTF. For the CDR3, the DNA is TGTGCCTGGAGTGTACTTTCTGGGGCCAACGTCCTGACTTTC. V and J are TRBV30 and TRBJ2-6; D gene unclear. Germline lookup yields CDR1 GTSNPN and CDR2 SVGIG (reference sequence). CDR3 length equals 14 residues. V was trimmed by 0 bases and J by 1 base, leaving 4 bases between them.

The rearrangement links TRBV25-1 to TRBJ2-1, with TRBD1 matching 11 bases. V shed 3 bases, J shed 7 bases, and the junction held 5 bases outside the gene matches. The CDR3 is 15 residues long. Germline V lookup: CDR1 MGHDK, CDR2 SYGVNS. In DNA form, the CDR3 reads TGTGCCAGCAGTGAGTCCGGGACAGGGGGAAATGAGCAGTTCTTC. Translation gives CASSESGTGGNEQFF.

The V gene is TRBV5-1, the J gene TRBJ2-1; D is perhaps TRBD2 (6 bases). The CDR3 runs 14 residues. V dropped 3 bases and J dropped 5 bases, with 12 bases sitting between them. Germline V lookup: CDR1 SGHRS, CDR2 YFSETQ. DNA of the CDR3: TGCGCCAGCAGCTCTGCGGGGACTGACAATGAGCAGTTCTTC. Protein sequence: CASSSAGTDNEQFF.

The chain uses TRBV7-2 and TRBJ2-7; D is unresolved. The CDR3 has 14 amino acids. Germline assignment: CDR1 SGHTA and CDR2 FQGNSA. V was clipped by 1 base and J by 3 bases, with 10 bases between them. The CDR3 nucleotides read TGTGCCAGCAGCTTAGGACATCCTGGCTACGAGCAGTACTTC. It is translated as CASSLGHPGYEQYF.

J is TRBJ1-2 and V is TRBV7-3; D might be TRBD1 (6 bases). This CDR3 has 13 residues. The V gene's germline CDR1 is SGHTA and CDR2 FQGTGA. V shed 2 bases and J shed 6 bases, with 10 bases lying between them. The CDR3 region has the DNA TGTGCCAGCAGCTTAGCCGCAGGGGATGGCTACACCTTC. Translation: CASSLAAGDGYTF.

This chain joins TRBV5-1 and TRBJ2-1; 8 bases agree with TRBD2. The V and J ends lost 4 bases and 3 bases, in that order; junction bases with no gene match: 9. The CDR3 consists of 16 residues. The germline gives CDR1 SGHRS, CDR2 YFSETQ. CDR3 sequence: CASSRRAGANYNEQFF. For the CDR3, the DNA is TGCGCCAGCAGCCGGAGAGCGGGAGCAAACTACAATGAGCAGTTCTTC.

This rearrangement joins TRBV18 to TRBJ2-5; no firm D call. V was cut by 2 bases and J by 7 bases, with 8 bases left in between. Germline lookup yields CDR1 KGHSH and CDR2 LQKENI. There are 12 residues in the CDR3. The CDR3 sequence: CASSPSRGTQYF. The DNA of the CDR3 is TGTGCCAGCTCACCATCAAGAGGGACCCAGTACTTC.